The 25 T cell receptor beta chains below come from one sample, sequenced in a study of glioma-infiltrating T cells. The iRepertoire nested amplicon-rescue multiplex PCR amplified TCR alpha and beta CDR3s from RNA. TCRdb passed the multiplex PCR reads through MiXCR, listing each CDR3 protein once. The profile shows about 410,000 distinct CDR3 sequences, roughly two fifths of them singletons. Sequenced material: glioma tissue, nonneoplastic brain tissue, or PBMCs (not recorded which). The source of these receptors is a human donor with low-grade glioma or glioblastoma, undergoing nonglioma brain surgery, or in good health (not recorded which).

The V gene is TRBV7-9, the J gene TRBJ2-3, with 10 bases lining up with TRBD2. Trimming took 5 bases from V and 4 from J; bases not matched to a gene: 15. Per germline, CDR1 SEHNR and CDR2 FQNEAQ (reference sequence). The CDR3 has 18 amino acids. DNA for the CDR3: TGTGCCAGCAGCCGAAAACTAGCGGGAACCGCCTTCGCAGATACGCAGTATTTT. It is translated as CASSRKLAGTAFADTQYF.

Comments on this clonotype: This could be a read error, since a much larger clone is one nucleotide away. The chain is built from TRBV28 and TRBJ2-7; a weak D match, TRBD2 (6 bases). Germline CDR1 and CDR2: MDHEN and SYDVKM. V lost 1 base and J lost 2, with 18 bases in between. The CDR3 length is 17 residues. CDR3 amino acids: CASSLSRYPGGAYEQYF. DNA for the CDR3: TGTGCCAGCAGTTTATCCCGTTACCCCGGGGGAGCCTACGAGCAGTACTTC.

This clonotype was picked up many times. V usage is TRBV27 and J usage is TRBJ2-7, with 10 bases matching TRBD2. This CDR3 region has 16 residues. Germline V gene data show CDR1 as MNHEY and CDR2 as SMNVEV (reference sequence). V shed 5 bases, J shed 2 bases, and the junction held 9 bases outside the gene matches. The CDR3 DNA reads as TGTGCCAGCAGTCCCACCTCTAGCGGGAGTGCCTACGAGCAGTACTTC. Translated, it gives CASSPTSSGSAYEQYF.

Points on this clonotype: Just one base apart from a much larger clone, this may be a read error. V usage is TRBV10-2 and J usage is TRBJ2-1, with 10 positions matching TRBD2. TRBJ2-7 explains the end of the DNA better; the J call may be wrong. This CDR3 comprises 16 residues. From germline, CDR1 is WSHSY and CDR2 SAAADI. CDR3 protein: CASSYTSGRAYNEQYF. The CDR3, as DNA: TGTGCCAGCAGTTACACCAGCGGGAGGGCGTACAATGAGCAGTACTTC.

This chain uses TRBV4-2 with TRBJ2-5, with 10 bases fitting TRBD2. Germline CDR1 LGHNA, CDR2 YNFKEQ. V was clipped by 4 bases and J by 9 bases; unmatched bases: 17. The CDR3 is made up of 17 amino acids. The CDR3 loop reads CASSLLVGSGRAEAQYF. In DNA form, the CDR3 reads TGTGCCAGCAGCCTATTAGTGGGGAGCGGGAGGGCGGAGGCCCAGTACTTC.

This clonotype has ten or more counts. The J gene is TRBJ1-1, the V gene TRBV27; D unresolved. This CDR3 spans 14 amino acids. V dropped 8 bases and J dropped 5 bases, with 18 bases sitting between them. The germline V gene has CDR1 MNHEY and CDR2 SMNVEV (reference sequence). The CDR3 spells CASGRGAGRTEAFF. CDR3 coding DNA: TGTGCCAGCGGCCGTGGAGCGGGTCGAACTGAAGCTTTCTTT.

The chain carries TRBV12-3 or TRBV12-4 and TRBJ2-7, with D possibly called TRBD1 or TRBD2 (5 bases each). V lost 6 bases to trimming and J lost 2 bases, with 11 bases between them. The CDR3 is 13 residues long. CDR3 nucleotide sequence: TGTGCCAGCAGCGCCGGGGCCACCTACGAGCAGTACTTC. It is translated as CASSAGATYEQYF.

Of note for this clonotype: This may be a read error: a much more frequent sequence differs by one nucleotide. Written as DNA, the CDR3 is TGTGCCAGCAGTACAGCAAGTGGGTCTGAACCTTTCTTT. Protein product: CASSTASGSEPFF. The chain carries TRBV6-2 or TRBV6-3 and TRBJ1-1; unclear D gene. CDR1 and CDR2 from the germline V gene are MNHEY and SVGEGT. The CDR3 is 13 amino acids.

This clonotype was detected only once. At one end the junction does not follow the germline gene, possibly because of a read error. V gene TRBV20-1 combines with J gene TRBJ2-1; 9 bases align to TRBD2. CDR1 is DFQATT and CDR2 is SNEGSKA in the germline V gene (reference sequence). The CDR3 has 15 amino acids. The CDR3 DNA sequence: TGCAGTGCTTTCCACTCTGGCGGGAGGGCGTATGAGCGGTTCTTC. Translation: CSAFHSGGRAYERFF.

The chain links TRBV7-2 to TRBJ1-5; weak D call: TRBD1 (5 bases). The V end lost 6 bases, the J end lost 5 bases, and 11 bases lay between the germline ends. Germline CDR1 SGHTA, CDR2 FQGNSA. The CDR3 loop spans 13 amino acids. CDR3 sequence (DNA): TGTGCCAGCAGATGGAGGGGCCATCAGCCCCAGCATTTT. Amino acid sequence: CASRWRGHQPQHF.

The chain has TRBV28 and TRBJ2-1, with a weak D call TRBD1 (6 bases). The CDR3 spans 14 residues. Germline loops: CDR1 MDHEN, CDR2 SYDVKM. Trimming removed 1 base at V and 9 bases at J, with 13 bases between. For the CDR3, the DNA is TGTGCCAGCAGTTTATTATTCAGGGGTACTGAGCAGTTCTTC. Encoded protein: CASSLLFRGTEQFF.

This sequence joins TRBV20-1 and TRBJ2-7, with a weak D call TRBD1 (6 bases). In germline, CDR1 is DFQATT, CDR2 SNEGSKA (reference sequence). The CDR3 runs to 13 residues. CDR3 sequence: CSPTRDTAYEQYF. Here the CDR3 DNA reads TGCAGCCCAACCAGGGACACAGCCTACGAGCAGTACTTC.

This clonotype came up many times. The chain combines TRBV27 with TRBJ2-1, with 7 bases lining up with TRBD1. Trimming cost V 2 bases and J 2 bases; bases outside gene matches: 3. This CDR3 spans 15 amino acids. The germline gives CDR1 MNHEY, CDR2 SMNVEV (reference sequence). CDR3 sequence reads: CASSLVQGPYNEQFF. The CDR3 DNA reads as TGTGCCAGCAGTTTAGTACAGGGGCCCTACAATGAGCAGTTCTTC.

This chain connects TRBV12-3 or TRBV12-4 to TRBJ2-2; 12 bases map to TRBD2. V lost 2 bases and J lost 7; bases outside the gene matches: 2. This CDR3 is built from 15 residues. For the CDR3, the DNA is TGTGCCAGCAGTTTACGACTAGCGGGAGTCGGGGAGCTGTTTTTT. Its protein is CASSLRLAGVGELFF.

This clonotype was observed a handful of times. The chain's CDR3 is CASRSGMGSYEQYF. The DNA of the CDR3 is TGTGCCAGCAGGTCCGGGATGGGCTCCTACGAGCAGTACTTC. The chain links TRBV7-2 to TRBJ2-7; possible D gene TRBD2, 5 bases. This CDR3 spans 14 amino acids. The V end was cut by 6 bases, the J end by 0 bases, with 12 bases between. Germline values: CDR1 SGHTA, CDR2 FQGNSA. The full variable domain, rest sourced from reference TRBV7-2 and TRBJ2-7, is GAGVSQSPSNKVTEKGKDVELRCDPISGHTALYWYRQSLGQGLEFLIYFQGNSAPDKSGLPSDRFSAERTGGSVSTLTIQRTQQEDSAVYLCASRSGMGSYEQYFGPGTRLTVT.

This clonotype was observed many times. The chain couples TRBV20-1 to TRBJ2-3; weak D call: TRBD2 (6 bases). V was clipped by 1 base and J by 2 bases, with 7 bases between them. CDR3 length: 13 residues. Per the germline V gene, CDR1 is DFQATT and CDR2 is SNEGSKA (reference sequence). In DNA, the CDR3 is TGCAGTGCTAGAGGGGACTTCACAGATACGCAGTATTTT. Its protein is CSARGDFTDTQYF.

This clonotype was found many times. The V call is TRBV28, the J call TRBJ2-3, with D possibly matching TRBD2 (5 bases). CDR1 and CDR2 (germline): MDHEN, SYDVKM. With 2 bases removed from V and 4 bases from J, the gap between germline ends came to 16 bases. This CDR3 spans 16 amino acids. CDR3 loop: CASSLPVGRDADTQYF. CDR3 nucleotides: TGTGCCAGCAGTTTACCCGTAGGTCGGGATGCAGATACGCAGTATTTT.

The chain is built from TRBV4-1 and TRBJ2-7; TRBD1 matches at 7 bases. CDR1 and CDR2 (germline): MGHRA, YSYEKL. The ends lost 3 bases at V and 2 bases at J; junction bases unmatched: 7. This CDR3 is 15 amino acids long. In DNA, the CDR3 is TGCGCCAGCAGCCAGCCAACCGGGACAGCCTACGAGCAGTACTTC. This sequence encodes CASSQPTGTAYEQYF.

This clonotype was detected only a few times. The DNA of the CDR3 is TGTGCCAGCAGCCAAGGCAGTCGGACTGGCTCCTACGAGCAGTACTTC. Translated, it gives CASSQGSRTGSYEQYF. The chain joins TRBV14 to TRBJ2-7, with D possibly TRBD2 on 5 matching bases. Germline loops: CDR1 SGHDN, CDR2 FVKESK. This CDR3 contains 16 residues. Trimming removed 1 base from V and 0 bases from J, with 13 bases in between.

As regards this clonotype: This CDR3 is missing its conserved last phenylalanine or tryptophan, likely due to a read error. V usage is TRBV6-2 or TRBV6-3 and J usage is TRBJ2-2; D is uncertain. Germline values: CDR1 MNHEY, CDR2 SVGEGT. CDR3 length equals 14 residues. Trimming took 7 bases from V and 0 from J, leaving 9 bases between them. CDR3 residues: CASTPRTNTGELFS. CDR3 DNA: TGTGCCAGCACACCGAGGACGAACACCGGGGAGCTGTTTTCT.

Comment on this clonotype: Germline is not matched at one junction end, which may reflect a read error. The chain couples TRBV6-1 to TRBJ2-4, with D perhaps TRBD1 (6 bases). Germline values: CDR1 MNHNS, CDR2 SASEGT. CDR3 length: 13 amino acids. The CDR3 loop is CASSSRDKYIKYF. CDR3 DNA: TGTGCCAGCAGTTCCCGGGACAAGTACATTAAGTACTTC.

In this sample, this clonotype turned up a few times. The CDR3 is CASSYSRGQGGYEQYF. The CDR3 DNA reads as TGTGCCAGCAGTTACTCGAGGGGCCAGGGAGGTTACGAGCAGTACTTC. The chain links TRBV6-5 to TRBJ2-7; a weak D match, TRBD2 (6 bases). CDR3 length: 16 amino acids. V was trimmed by 0 bases and J by 4 bases, leaving 16 bases between them. Per the germline V gene, CDR1 is MNHEY and CDR2 is SVGAGI.

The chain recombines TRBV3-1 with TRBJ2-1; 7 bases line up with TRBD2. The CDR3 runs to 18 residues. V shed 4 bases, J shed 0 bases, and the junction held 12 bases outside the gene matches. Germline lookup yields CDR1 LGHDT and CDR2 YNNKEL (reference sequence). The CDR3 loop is CASSPRSGMPPSYNEQFF. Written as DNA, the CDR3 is TGTGCCAGCAGCCCTCGGAGCGGGATGCCCCCCTCCTACAATGAGCAGTTCTTC.

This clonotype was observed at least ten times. The CDR3 region is CASSPLIRPDTQYF. The CDR3 region has the DNA TGTGCCAGCAGTCCACTCATCAGGCCAGATACGCAGTATTTT. The gene calls are TRBV27 and TRBJ2-3; D is unclear. The V end was cut by 5 bases, the J end by 4 bases, with 13 bases between. The length of the CDR3 is 14 residues. Germline CDR1 reads MNHEY; CDR2 reads SMNVEV (reference sequence).

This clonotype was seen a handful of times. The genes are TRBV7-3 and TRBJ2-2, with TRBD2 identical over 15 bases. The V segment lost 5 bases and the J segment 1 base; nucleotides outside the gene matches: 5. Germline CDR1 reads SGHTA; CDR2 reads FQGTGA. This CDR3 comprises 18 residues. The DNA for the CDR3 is TGTGCCAGCAGCCCGGGACTAGCGGGAGGTTTGAACACCGGGGAGCTGTTTTTT. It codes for CASSPGLAGGLNTGELFF.